These 14 T cell receptor beta chains were sequenced from one sample in a study of T cell responses to AZD1222 COVID-19 vaccine. Profiling relied on immunoSEQ multiplex PCR, and the TCRdb table lists in-frame clones only, not all of them. The table includes approximately 130,000 clones, more than 80% detected once. This specimen consisted of peripheral blood, obtained 28 days after the second dose of the MenACWY control vaccine. These TCRs come from an adult who received the MenACWY meningococcal vaccine as a control.

The rearrangement links TRBV7-3 to TRBJ2-1; unclear D gene. Germline assignment: CDR1 SGHTA and CDR2 FQGTGA. V gave up 3 bases and J gave up 4 bases, with 7 bases separating them. This CDR3 region has 13 residues. CDR3 residues: CASSLGSYNEQFF. For the CDR3, the DNA is TGTGCCAGCAGCTTGGGGTCTTACAATGAGCAGTTCTTC. The whole variable domain, remainder taken from reference TRBV7-3 and TRBJ2-1, is GAGVSQTPSNKVTEKGKYVELRCDPISGHTALYWYRQSLGQGPEFLIYFQGTGAADDSGLPNDRFFAVRPEGSVSTLKIQRTERGDSAVYLCASSLGSYNEQFFGPGTRLTVL.

V is TRBV28 and J is TRBJ2-3; the match to TRBD1 covers 8 bases. Germline V lookup: CDR1 MDHEN, CDR2 SYDVKM. V trimming: 6 bases; J trimming: 0 bases; junction bases outside the gene matches: 5. This CDR3 comprises 15 residues. The CDR3 spells CASRRQGLSTDTQYF. The CDR3 DNA reads TGTGCCAGCAGAAGACAGGGGTTGAGCACAGATACGCAGTATTTT.

V is TRBV5-1 and J is TRBJ1-1, with D maybe TRBD1 (5 bases). Germline V gene lookup returns CDR1 SGHRS and CDR2 YFSETQ. V lost 0 bases and J lost 3, with 12 bases in between. The CDR3 is 15 amino acids. CDR3 sequence: CASSLGWGSDTEAFF. The CDR3 DNA reads TGCGCCAGCAGCTTGGGTTGGGGCTCGGACACTGAAGCTTTCTTT.

This clone was seen once. The rearrangement joins TRBV7-9 to TRBJ2-7; 9 nucleotides match TRBD1. Germline V gene sequence: CDR1 SEHNR, CDR2 FQNEAQ (reference sequence). The J segment lost 5 bases and the V segment lost 4 bases, leaving 9 bases of the junction unmatched. There are 15 residues in the CDR3. The CDR3 region has the DNA TGTGCCAGCAGCTCTGGACAGGGGAACTGGAACGAGCAGTACGTC. It encodes CASSSGQGNWNEQYV.

The rearrangement joins TRBV19 to TRBJ1-3; D is possibly TRBD1 (6 bases). This CDR3 contains 14 residues. V shed 5 bases and J shed 4 bases, with 12 bases lying between them. Germline loops: CDR1 LNHDA, CDR2 SQIVND (reference sequence). CDR3 sequence: CASSPSRGGNTIYF. In DNA, the CDR3 is TGTGCCAGTAGTCCCTCCAGGGGAGGAAACACCATATATTTT.

The chain couples TRBV27 to TRBJ2-5; 15 nucleotides line up with TRBD2. There are 16 residues in the CDR3. Unmatched junction bases numbered 9, after V lost 6 bases and J lost 7 bases. The germline gives CDR1 MNHEY, CDR2 SMNVEV (reference sequence). CDR3: CASSSGTSGRSGTQYF. DNA of the CDR3: TGTGCCAGCAGCTCAGGGACTAGCGGGAGGAGTGGGACCCAGTACTTC.

The chain is built from TRBV7-2 and TRBJ2-7; 9 nucleotides match TRBD2. Germline loops: CDR1 SGHTA, CDR2 FQGNSA. V shed 5 bases and J 2 bases; nucleotides not matched to a gene: 10. This CDR3 is built from 16 residues. The CDR3 spells CASSLSGAGGAYEQYF. The CDR3, as DNA: TGTGCCAGCAGCCTAAGTGGGGCGGGAGGGGCCTACGAGCAGTACTTC.

The CDR3 DNA reads TGTGCCATCAGTGGGGGCCAGCAAGAGACCCAGTACTTC. Its protein product is CAISGGQQETQYF. This chain links TRBV10-3 with TRBJ2-5; D may be TRBD1 (5 bases). In germline, CDR1 is ENHRY, CDR2 SYGVKD. CDR3 length: 13 amino acids. With 4 bases removed from V and 2 bases from J, the gap between germline ends came to 8 bases.

The chain links TRBV7-8 to TRBJ2-6; D possibly corresponds to TRBD1 (6 bases). The germline V and J ends were trimmed by 0 bases and 0 bases, with 15 bases remaining between them. Germline CDR1 SGHVS, CDR2 FQNEAQ. CDR3 size: 19 residues. Here the CDR3 reads CASSLATGHIPSGANVLTF. The CDR3 DNA reads as TGTGCCAGCAGCTTAGCCACGGGACACATCCCCTCTGGGGCCAACGTCCTGACTTTC.

V is TRBV7-8 and J is TRBJ1-1, with 9 bases lining up with TRBD1. J lost 11 bases, V lost 2 bases, and 9 bases had no gene match. The CDR3 covers 14 residues. Germline values: CDR1 SGHVS, CDR2 FQNEAQ. The CDR3 DNA reads TGTGCCAGCAGCTTAAGGACAGGGGATAGTTCGGCTTTCTTT. Translation: CASSLRTGDSSAFF.

The V gene is TRBV10-3, the J gene TRBJ2-1; either TRBD1 or TRBD2 may fit D (6 bases each). Trimming pared 8 bases from V and 8 bases from J, leaving 34 bases between. Germline CDR1 reads ENHRY; CDR2 reads SYGVKD. The CDR3 runs 19 residues. The CDR3 here is CAISRDTLLTRGVEDEQFF. The CDR3 DNA reads as TGTGCCATCTCCCGGGACACCCTCCTGACTAGGGGTGTGGAGGATGAGCAGTTCTTC.

The rearrangement links TRBV28 to TRBJ2-4, with TRBD2 as a possible D gene (6 bases). The CDR3 consists of 15 residues. In germline, CDR1 is MDHEN, CDR2 SYDVKM. V was cut by 5 bases and J by 0 bases, with 11 bases left in between. For the CDR3, the DNA is TGTGCCAGCAGTCTCCCGCGGGGAGCCAAAAACATTCAGTACTTC. This gives the protein CASSLPRGAKNIQYF.

V is TRBV18 and J is TRBJ2-4; no definite D call. V was trimmed by 3 bases and J by 6 bases, leaving 9 bases between them. The CDR3 is 13 residues long. Germline-derived CDR1 and CDR2 are KGHSH and LQKENI. CDR3 DNA sequence: TGTGCCAGCTCACCGGGCGGTACAAACATTCAGTACTTC. Protein product: CASSPGGTNIQYF.

The chain links TRBV20-1 to TRBJ2-1; D remains unclear. Germline V gene lookup returns CDR1 DFQATT and CDR2 SNEGSKA (reference sequence). With 3 bases removed from V and 2 bases from J, the gap between germline ends came to 11 bases. The CDR3 consists of 14 residues. This CDR3 is CSASLGGAYNEQFF. The CDR3 nucleotides are TGCAGTGCTAGTCTCGGTGGGGCCTACAATGAGCAGTTCTTC.